This TCR delta chain was documented in a study of γδ T cells in repeated Plasmodium falciparum infection. Vgamma9/Vdelta2+ and Vdelta2-negative gammadelta T cells were flow-sorted from PBMC for bulk sequencing. Germline V CDR1 and CDR2: GEAIGNYY, EKD. The CDR3 contains 19 residues. Trimming removed 0 bases from V and 0 bases from J; junction bases left unmatched: 15. TCRdb reanalysed the multiplex PCR reads with CATT. The sample yields roughly 90,000 delta-chain clones, over 1.3% seen once. The table lists this clone with many counts. The sample contains more than one DNA sequence encoding this CDR3. The specimen sequenced was gamma-delta T cells from blood. This rearrangement joins TRDV2 to TRDJ1; 7 nucleotides align to TRDD3. The source is a pool of human donors (malaria-infected and uninfected, not separated). The CDR3 sequence: CACDTVSRDWGRNTDKLIF. As DNA, the CDR3 is TGTGCCTGTGACACCGTGTCTAGGGACTGGGGAAGGAACACCGATAAACTCATCTTT.